The entry below gives a single TCR beta chain sequence along with its context. Germline V gives CDR1 GTSNPN, CDR2 SVGIG (reference sequence). This CDR3 comprises 15 residues. Trimming cost V 3 bases and J 5 bases, with 16 bases left between them. The record originates from a study of T cell responses to AZD1222 COVID-19 vaccine. Sequencing was performed with immunoSEQ multiplex PCR; in TCRdb, only in-frame clones are kept and a portion is missing. The repertoire consists of roughly 160,000 clones, with 70% to 90% occurring once and the leading ten covering more than 4%. This clonotype originated in an adult who received the AZD1222 COVID-19 vaccine. The chain employs TRBV30 and TRBJ2-2; a weak D match, TRBD2 (6 bases). The sample in question was peripheral blood, obtained 28 days after the second AZD1222 dose. CDR3 nucleotides: TGTGCCTGGAGCGGGGGTTGGGGGTTGACCGGGGAGCTGTTTTTT. Translating gives CAWSGGWGLTGELFF. The variable domain in full, with the rest retrieved from reference TRBV30 and TRBJ2-2, is SQTIHQWPATLVQPVGSPLSLECTVEGTSNPNLYWYRQAAGRGLQLLFYSVGIGQISSEVPQNLSASRPQDRQFILSSKKLLLSDSGFYLCAWSGGWGLTGELFFGEGSRLTVL.